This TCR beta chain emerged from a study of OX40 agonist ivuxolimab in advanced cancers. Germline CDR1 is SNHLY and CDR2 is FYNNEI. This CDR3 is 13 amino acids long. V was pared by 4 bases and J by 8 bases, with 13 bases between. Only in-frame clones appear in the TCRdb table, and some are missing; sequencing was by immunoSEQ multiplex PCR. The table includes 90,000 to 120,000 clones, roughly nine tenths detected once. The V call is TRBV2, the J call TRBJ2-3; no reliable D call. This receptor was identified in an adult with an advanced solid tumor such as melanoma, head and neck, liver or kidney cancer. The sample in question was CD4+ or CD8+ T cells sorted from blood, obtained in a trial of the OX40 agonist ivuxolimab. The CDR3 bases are TGTGCCAGCAGTGCCCGACCGTCCCCTACGCAGTATTTT. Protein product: CASSARPSPTQYF.